Included here is one T cell receptor (beta chain) sequence, with context. The data belong to a study of Ad26.COV2.S vaccination and SARS-CoV-2 variants. Study at large: Among those in the COV1001 Ad26.COV2.S trial arm was the donor.

Treatment: 19 received Ad26.COV2.S at low or high dose, single or two shots; roughly five received placebo; per-sample allocation not given. The samples date from day 63 after the first vaccine or placebo injection. SARS-CoV-2 spike from the Wuhan strain was encoded by the vaccine, an Ad26 vector. Only in-frame clones appear in the TCRdb table, and some are missing; sequencing was by immunoSEQ multiplex PCR. The sample carries some 640,000 clones, approximately 88% recorded once. There are 16 residues in the CDR3. V is TRBV12-2 and J is TRBJ1-6; the table's D call of TRBD1 was not tested on the DNA. TRBV12-2 is a pseudogene. The receptor's source is a person between 18 and 60 years old who received the Ad26.COV2.S COVID-19 vaccine or a placebo. The sample was peripheral blood, taken in a trial of Ad26.COV2.S vaccine versus placebo. For the CDR3, the DNA is TGTGCAAGTCGCTTAAACCCGGGACAGGGGATTTCACCCCTCCACTTT. It is translated as CASRLNPGQGISPLHF.